One and the same sample provided the 30 T cell receptor beta chains below, sequenced in a study of glioma-infiltrating T cells. Amplification of TCR alpha and beta CDR3 regions from RNA used iRepertoire nested multiplex PCR. TCRdb used MiXCR to reprocess the multiplex PCR reads, holding one entry per CDR3 protein. The sample has around 140,000 distinct CDR3 sequences, about two fifths seen once. Sequenced: glioma tissue, nonneoplastic brain tissue, or PBMCs (not recorded which). These receptors were collected from a human donor with low-grade glioma or glioblastoma, undergoing nonglioma brain surgery, or in good health (not recorded which).

The chain recombines TRBV27 with TRBJ1-2; TRBD1 agrees at 10 bases. The length of the CDR3 is 18 residues. J lost 3 bases, V lost 1 base, and 11 bases had no gene match. Germline V gene sequence: CDR1 MNHEY, CDR2 SMNVEV (reference sequence). CDR3 residues: CASSLYPTGGRLDYGYTF. CDR3 DNA sequence: TGTGCCAGCAGTTTATACCCGACAGGGGGCAGATTGGACTATGGCTACACCTTC.

The genes are TRBV6-2 or TRBV6-3 and TRBJ2-3; D remains ambiguous. The CDR3 is 12 residues long. In germline, CDR1 is MNHEY, CDR2 SVGEGT. V shed 8 bases and J shed 2 bases, with 8 bases lying between them. The CDR3 coding sequence is TGTGCCAGCGCTAGAAACACAGATACGCAGTATTTT. Translating it yields CASARNTDTQYF.

To note about this clonotype: One end of the junction fails to match germline, which may point to a read error. The V and J genes are TRBV7-2 and TRBJ2-1, with D tentatively TRBD1 or TRBD2 (5 bases each). The J call may not be correct, given that the DNA end is closer to TRBJ2-7. CDR3 length: 16 amino acids. CDR1 is SGHTA and CDR2 is FQGNSA in the germline V gene. This chain's CDR3 is CSSSPPLGTSSYEQYF. CDR3 nucleotides: TGTTCCAGCAGCCCACCATTAGGGACGTCGTCCTACGAGCAGTACTTC.

The chain carries TRBV27 and TRBJ2-1; 8 bases line up with TRBD2. The V gene end was trimmed by 5 bases and the J gene end by 7 bases; junction bases not matched to a gene: 16. The germline gives CDR1 MNHEY, CDR2 SMNVEV (reference sequence). This CDR3 comprises 17 residues. In DNA, the CDR3 is TGTGCCAGCAGTCAACCCTTCGGGAGGGTATATGGGAATGAGCAGTTCTTC. Protein product: CASSQPFGRVYGNEQFF.

The V and J genes are TRBV6-2 or TRBV6-3 and TRBJ2-3; D is unresolved. CDR1 is MNHEY and CDR2 is SVGEGT in the germline V gene. Trimming took off 5 bases at V and 4 bases at J, with 7 bases between the two ends. This CDR3 is 12 amino acids long. As DNA, the CDR3 is TGTGCCAGCAGTGTATTCGCAGATACGCAGTATTTT. Protein sequence: CASSVFADTQYF.

The chain couples TRBV6-2 or TRBV6-3 to TRBJ2-3; weak D call: TRBD2 (6 bases). The CDR3 has 11 residues. Germline V gene data show CDR1 as MNHEY and CDR2 as SVGEGT. The V end lost 7 bases, the J end lost 10 bases, and 12 bases lay between the germline ends. CDR3 DNA sequence: TGTGCCAGCATTAAAGGGACTCCGCAGTATTTT. Its protein product is CASIKGTPQYF.

This clonotype was seen only a few times. The V call is TRBV10-3, the J call TRBJ1-1, with TRBD1 identical over 7 bases. Unmatched junction bases numbered 9, after V lost 10 bases and J lost 1 base. The CDR3 runs 14 residues. Germline CDR1 ENHRY, CDR2 SYGVKD. In DNA form, the CDR3 reads TGTGCCACCGGCCGGGACAGACAGAACACTGAAGCTTTCTTT. This translates into CATGRDRQNTEAFF.

This clonotype was detected only a few times. V gene TRBV7-3 combines with J gene TRBJ1-1, with D possibly being TRBD1 (6 bases). There are 15 residues in the CDR3. V shed 5 bases and J shed 1 base, with 14 bases lying between them. Germline CDR1 reads SGHTA; CDR2 reads FQGTGA. The CDR3 here is CASSKNRDRNTEAFF. The CDR3 DNA reads as TGTGCCAGCAGCAAGAACAGGGATAGGAACACTGAAGCTTTCTTT.

Ten or more counts support this clonotype. This sequence joins TRBV15 and TRBJ2-1; tentative D call: TRBD1 (6 bases). CDR1 and CDR2 from the germline V gene are LNHNV and YYDKDF (reference sequence). V shed 3 bases and J shed 4 bases, with 10 bases lying between them. This CDR3 is 14 amino acids long. The CDR3 nucleotides are TGTGCCACCAGCAGTGGGGGCGAATACAATGAGCAGTTCTTC. Amino acid sequence: CATSSGGEYNEQFF.

This clonotype came up many times. The rearrangement links TRBV15 to TRBJ2-7, with a possible D match to TRBD1 (6 bases). V was trimmed by 5 bases and J by 1 base, leaving 15 bases between them. CDR1 LNHNV and CDR2 YYDKDF come from the germline V gene (reference sequence). This CDR3 region has 15 residues. CDR3 amino acids: CATSGEWGRSYEQYF. CDR3 DNA sequence: TGTGCCACCAGCGGTGAATGGGGGCGATCCTACGAGCAGTACTTC.

This clonotype appeared a few times. The chain recombines TRBV12-5 with TRBJ2-1; D gene ambiguous. Trimming took 6 bases from V and 10 from J, leaving 22 bases between them. The CDR3 consists of 15 residues. Germline assignment: CDR1 LGHNT and CDR2 FRNRAP. The CDR3 DNA reads as TGTGCTAGTGGCTCTACCGGAAGGACCCCGCTAGAGCAGTTCTTC. Amino acid sequence: CASGSTGRTPLEQFF.

This clonotype occurred a few times. The V gene is TRBV5-4, the J gene TRBJ2-5; 8 nucleotides match TRBD2. The CDR3 is made up of 15 amino acids. The J segment lost 1 base and the V segment lost 1 base, leaving 3 bases of the junction unmatched. Germline lookup yields CDR1 SGHNT and CDR2 YYREEE (reference sequence). This chain's CDR3 is CASSLPSGGQETQYF. The CDR3 DNA sequence: TGTGCCAGCAGCTTGCCCAGCGGGGGCCAAGAGACCCAGTACTTC.

Concerning this clonotype itself: One end of the junction does not line up with germline, which may come from a read error. The chain has TRBV6-1 and TRBJ2-3, with TRBD1 matching 10 bases. In germline, CDR1 is MNHNS, CDR2 SASEGT. The CDR3 totals 16 residues. CDR3 sequence (DNA): TGTCCCAGCAGACTGACCGGGACAGGGGACACAGATACGCAGTATTTT. Its protein is CPSRLTGTGDTDTQYF.

This clonotype occurred a few times. The chain couples TRBV20-1 to TRBJ1-1, with a weak D call TRBD1 (6 bases). Germline values: CDR1 DFQATT, CDR2 SNEGSKA (reference sequence). This CDR3 is built from 14 residues. V was trimmed by 2 bases and J by 1 base, leaving 11 bases between them. The CDR3 DNA reads as TGCAGTGCTAGAAACAGGGCATCGAACACTGAAGCTTTCTTT. Protein: CSARNRASNTEAFF.

This clonotype came up many times. The V gene is TRBV6-2 or TRBV6-3, the J gene TRBJ2-5; 10 nucleotides agree with TRBD2. Germline assignment: CDR1 MNHEY and CDR2 SVGEGT. CDR3 length: 15 amino acids. Unmatched junction bases numbered 5, after V lost 5 bases and J lost 2 bases. The CDR3 coding sequence is TGTGCCAGCAGTCGAGGACTAGCGGAGCAAGAGACCCAGTACTTC. Translated, it gives CASSRGLAEQETQYF.

This clonotype was counted only a few times. The chain links TRBV20-1 to TRBJ2-7, with 8 bases lining up with TRBD2. After removal of 6 bases from V and 6 bases from J, the junction contained 13 bases not matched to a gene. Germline assignment: CDR1 DFQATT and CDR2 SNEGSKA (reference sequence). This CDR3 comprises 14 residues. The CDR3 loop reads CSAALGLASGEQYF. DNA of the CDR3: TGCAGTGCCGCCCTTGGACTAGCTTCGGGCGAGCAGTACTTC.

In its sample, this clonotype was seen a few times. The chain is built from TRBV7-2 and TRBJ2-1; D is undetermined. The CDR3 extends over 12 amino acids. In germline, CDR1 is SGHTA, CDR2 FQGNSA. The V end was cut by 1 base, the J end by 11 bases, with 9 bases between. This CDR3 reads CASSLVLTQQFF. The CDR3 DNA follows: TGTGCCAGCAGCTTAGTTTTGACTCAGCAGTTCTTC.

The chain combines TRBV6-2 or TRBV6-3 with TRBJ2-5, with a weak D call TRBD1 (7 bases). The germline V and J ends were trimmed by 1 base and 2 bases, with 11 bases remaining between them. The CDR3 is 15 amino acids. Germline CDR1 is MNHEY and CDR2 is SVGEGT. The CDR3 reads CASSYWRGPQETQYF. In DNA, the CDR3 is TGTGCCAGCAGTTACTGGAGGGGGCCTCAAGAGACCCAGTACTTC.

The V call is TRBV20-1, the J call TRBJ2-1; the D is unclear. V lost 6 bases to trimming and J lost 7 bases, with 16 bases between them. Germline CDR1 is DFQATT and CDR2 is SNEGSKA (reference sequence). There are 13 residues in the CDR3. CDR3 sequence reads: CSAGPPNGNEQFF. The CDR3 nucleotides are TGCAGTGCGGGCCCCCCCAACGGGAATGAGCAGTTCTTC.

The chain combines TRBV3-1 with TRBJ1-3; no clear D gene. Deletions cut 0 bases from V and 4 bases from J, with 7 bases between. This CDR3 has 14 amino acids. Germline-derived CDR1 and CDR2 are LGHDT and YNNKEL (reference sequence). DNA of the CDR3: TGTGCCAGCAGCCAAGATGACTTGGGAAACACCATATATTTT. The encoded protein is CASSQDDLGNTIYF.

V usage is TRBV28 and J usage is TRBJ2-7; D unresolved. In germline, CDR1 is MDHEN, CDR2 SYDVKM. V gave up 6 bases and J gave up 3 bases, with 12 bases separating them. The length of the CDR3 is 13 residues. This chain's CDR3 is CASSKGPLYEQYF. The CDR3 DNA is TGTGCCAGCAGCAAAGGTCCGCTCTACGAGCAGTACTTC.

This clonotype was seen repeatedly, ten times or more. This chain uses TRBV20-1 with TRBJ2-7; 7 nucleotides agree with TRBD2. Germline V CDR1 and CDR2: DFQATT, SNEGSKA (reference sequence). CDR3 length: 16 amino acids. J was trimmed by 3 bases and V by 0 bases; bases with no gene match: 11. The CDR3, as DNA: TGCAGTGCTAGAGACGCGGGAGTAATGTCTGTCTACGAGCAGTACTTC. Translated, it gives CSARDAGVMSVYEQYF.

CDR3 in DNA: TGTGCCAGCAGTATAACAGGGGCTGGGGCCAACGTCCTGACTTTC. This encodes CASSITGAGANVLTF. This chain joins TRBV2 and TRBJ2-6, with TRBD1 matching 7 bases. The CDR3 extends over 15 amino acids. The germline gives CDR1 SNHLY, CDR2 FYNNEI. V was pared by 5 bases and J by 2 bases, with 3 bases of the junction left unmatched.

V gene TRBV29-1 combines with J gene TRBJ2-5; the match to TRBD2 covers 7 bases. Germline trimming cut 7 bases from V and 5 bases from J; bases unmatched to any gene: 7. CDR1 and CDR2 from the germline V gene are SQVTM and ANQGSEA. The CDR3 totals 12 residues. CDR3: CSGGGELETQYF. CDR3 in DNA: TGCAGCGGGGGGGGGGAGTTGGAGACCCAGTACTTC.

This clonotype was picked up a small number of times. The chain links TRBV4-1 to TRBJ2-3; no definite D call. The ends were cut back, 0 bases at V and 0 bases at J, with 13 bases in the middle. CDR3 length: 17 amino acids. Germline CDR1 reads MGHRA; CDR2 reads YSYEKL. The CDR3 sequence: CASSQDTLATSTDTQYF. CDR3 sequence (DNA): TGCGCCAGCAGCCAAGATACCCTGGCAACTAGCACAGATACGCAGTATTTT.

The CDR3 reads CASSPVSGGTDTQYF. The CDR3 DNA reads TGTGCCAGCAGCCCCGTCAGCGGGGGCACAGATACGCAGTATTTT. The J gene is TRBJ2-3, the V gene TRBV6-2 or TRBV6-3; 7 nucleotides match TRBD2. This CDR3 spans 15 amino acids. V lost 6 bases and J lost 1; bases outside the gene matches: 7. Per the germline V gene, CDR1 is MNHEY and CDR2 is SVGEGT.

The chain links TRBV11-3 to TRBJ2-7; D may be TRBD1 or TRBD2 (7 bases each). Germline V lookup: CDR1 SGHNT, CDR2 YENEEA. Trimming cost V 5 bases and J 5 bases, with 16 bases left between them. The CDR3 covers 14 residues. CDR3 nucleotide sequence: TGTGCCAGCAGCCCCGGGGAGGGGGCAAACGAGCAGTACTTC. This codes for CASSPGEGANEQYF. The whole variable domain, remainder taken from reference TRBV11-3 and TRBJ2-7, is EAGVVQSPRYKIIEKKQPVAFWCNPISGHNTLYWYLQNLGQGPELLIRYENEEAVDDSQLPKDRFSAERLKGVDSTLKIQPAELGDSAVYLCASSPGEGANEQYFGPGTRLTVT.

This clonotype has more than one count but fewer than ten. V usage is TRBV28 and J usage is TRBJ2-1; possible D gene TRBD2, 5 bases. V was clipped by 6 bases and J by 0 bases, with 9 bases between them. The CDR3 has 14 amino acids. Germline CDR1 and CDR2: MDHEN and SYDVKM. The CDR3 DNA is TGTGCCAGCAGCGAGGGTGTCTCCTACAATGAGCAGTTCTTC. Its protein product is CASSEGVSYNEQFF. The full variable domain, in which reference TRBV28 and TRBJ2-1 provide the parts outside the CDR3, is DVKVTQSSRYLVKRTGEKVFLECVQDMDHENMFWYRQDPGLGLRLIYFSYDVKMKEKGDIPEGYSVSREKKERFSLILESASTNQTSMYLCASSEGVSYNEQFFGPGTRLTVL.

The V call is TRBV28, the J call TRBJ1-2; possibly TRBD1 for D (6 bases). The germline V gene encodes CDR1 MDHEN and CDR2 SYDVKM. V lost 4 bases and J 9 bases, leaving 15 bases between the germline ends. The CDR3 runs to 13 residues. CDR3 nucleotides: TGTGCCAGCAGTTGGGGCAGGGGCCTCAGCTACACCTTC. Its translation is CASSWGRGLSYTF.

This clonotype was seen a few times. The CDR3 DNA follows: TGTGCCAGCAGACTCGGACAGGGTAGGAATGAGCAGTTCTTC. This sequence encodes CASRLGQGRNEQFF. This chain uses TRBV6-2 or TRBV6-3 with TRBJ2-1, with TRBD1 matching 8 bases. CDR1 and CDR2 from the germline V gene are MNHEY and SVGEGT. V was pared by 6 bases and J by 7 bases, with 8 bases of the junction left unmatched. The CDR3 contains 14 residues.